This note documents a single T cell receptor (beta chain) sequence. This sample was included in a study of control samples from healthy donors and cancer patients. Sequencing used immunoSEQ multiplex PCR; TCRdb keeps in-frame clones, though not all of them. This table has 130,000 or so clones, around nine tenths appearing once. The TCR sequence derives from a man in his fifties in good health. The sequencing input was blood.

CDR3 in amino acids: CASNTGSDTQYF. The CDR3 DNA reads as TGTGCCAGCAACACAGGGTCAGATACGCAGTATTTT. The rearrangement links TRBV6-5 to TRBJ2-3, with D possibly matching TRBD1 (6 bases). The CDR3 has 12 amino acids. The germline V gene has CDR1 MNHEY and CDR2 SVGAGI. The V end lost 7 bases, the J end lost 4 bases, and 9 bases lay between the germline ends.